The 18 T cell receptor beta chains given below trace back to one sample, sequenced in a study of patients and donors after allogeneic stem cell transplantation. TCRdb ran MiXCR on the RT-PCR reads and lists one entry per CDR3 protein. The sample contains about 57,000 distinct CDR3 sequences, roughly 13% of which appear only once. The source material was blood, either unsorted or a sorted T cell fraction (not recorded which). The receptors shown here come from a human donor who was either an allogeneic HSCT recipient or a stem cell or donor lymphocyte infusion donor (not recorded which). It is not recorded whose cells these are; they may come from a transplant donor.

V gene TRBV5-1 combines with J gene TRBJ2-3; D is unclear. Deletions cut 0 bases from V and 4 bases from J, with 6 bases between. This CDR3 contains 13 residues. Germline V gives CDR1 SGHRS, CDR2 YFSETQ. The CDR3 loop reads CASSLAPSDTQYF. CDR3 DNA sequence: TGCGCCAGCAGCTTGGCTCCTTCAGATACGCAGTATTTT.

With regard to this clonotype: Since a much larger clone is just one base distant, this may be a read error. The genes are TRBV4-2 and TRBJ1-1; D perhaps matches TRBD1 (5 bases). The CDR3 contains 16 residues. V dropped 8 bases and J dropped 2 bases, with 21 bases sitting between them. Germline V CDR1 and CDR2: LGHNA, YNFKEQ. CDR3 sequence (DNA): TGTGCCAGCGGCCCCCCGGGTTGGGGGAATAACACTGAAGCTTTCTTT. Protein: CASGPPGWGNNTEAFF.

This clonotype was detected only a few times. In nucleotides, the CDR3 is TGTGCCAGCAGCCTTGTTGCTGGAACGGGACTCCAGAATACGCAGTATTTT. Its protein is CASSLVAGTGLQNTQYF. The chain uses TRBV7-2 and TRBJ2-3; possibly TRBD2 for D (6 bases). V shed 5 bases and J shed 7 bases, with 25 bases lying between them. Germline lookup yields CDR1 SGHTA and CDR2 FQGNSA. This CDR3 comprises 17 residues.

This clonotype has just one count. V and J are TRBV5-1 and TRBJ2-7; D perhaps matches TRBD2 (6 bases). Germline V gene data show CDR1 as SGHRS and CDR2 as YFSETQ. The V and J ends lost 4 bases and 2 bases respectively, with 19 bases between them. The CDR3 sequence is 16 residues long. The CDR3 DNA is TGCGCCAGCAGCCTGGGCGGGGCGCAGAAAACCTACGAGCAGTACTTC. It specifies CASSLGGAQKTYEQYF.

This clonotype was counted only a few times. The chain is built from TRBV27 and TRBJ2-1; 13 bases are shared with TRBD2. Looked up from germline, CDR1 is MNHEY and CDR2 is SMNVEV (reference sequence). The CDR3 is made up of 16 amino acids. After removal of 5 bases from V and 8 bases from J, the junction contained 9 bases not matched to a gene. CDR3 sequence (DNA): TGTGCCAGCAGTATCGGGACTAGCGGGGTTTCCGATGAGCAGTTCTTC. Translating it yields CASSIGTSGVSDEQFF.

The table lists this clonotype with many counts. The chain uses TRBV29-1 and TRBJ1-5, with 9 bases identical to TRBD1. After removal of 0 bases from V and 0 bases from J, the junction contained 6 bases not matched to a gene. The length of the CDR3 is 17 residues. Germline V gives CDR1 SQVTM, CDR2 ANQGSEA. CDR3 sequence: CSVEDLDRGYSNQPQHF. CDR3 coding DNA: TGCAGCGTTGAAGATTTGGACAGGGGTTATAGCAATCAGCCCCAGCATTTT.

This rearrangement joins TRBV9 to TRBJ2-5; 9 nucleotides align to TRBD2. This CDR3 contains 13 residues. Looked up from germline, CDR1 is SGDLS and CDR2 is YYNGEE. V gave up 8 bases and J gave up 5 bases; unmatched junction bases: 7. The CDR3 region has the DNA TGTGCCAGTTCAGCGGGAGGCCCGGAGACCCAGTACTTC. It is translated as CASSAGGPETQYF.

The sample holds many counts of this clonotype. In nucleotides, the CDR3 is TGTGCCAGTAGGGATGGGATCGCAGATACGCAGTATTTT. This codes for CASRDGIADTQYF. The chain links TRBV19 to TRBJ2-3; D gene uncertain. Germline CDR1 LNHDA, CDR2 SQIVND (reference sequence). V was clipped by 6 bases and J by 4 bases, with 11 bases between them. This CDR3 is built from 13 residues.

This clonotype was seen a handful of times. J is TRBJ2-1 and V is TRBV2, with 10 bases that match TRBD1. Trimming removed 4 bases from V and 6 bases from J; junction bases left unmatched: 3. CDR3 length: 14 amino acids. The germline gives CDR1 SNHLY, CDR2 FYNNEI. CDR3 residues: CASSGTGGFNEQFF. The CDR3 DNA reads TGTGCCAGCAGTGGGACAGGGGGTTTCAATGAGCAGTTCTTC.

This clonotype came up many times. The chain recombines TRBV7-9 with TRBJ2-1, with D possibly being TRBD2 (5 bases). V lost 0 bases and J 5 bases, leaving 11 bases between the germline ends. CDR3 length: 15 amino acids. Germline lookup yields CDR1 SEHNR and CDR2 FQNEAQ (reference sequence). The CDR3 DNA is TGTGCCAGCAGCTTAGCGCTAGCTCGGAACAATGAGCAGTTCTTC. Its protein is CASSLALARNNEQFF.

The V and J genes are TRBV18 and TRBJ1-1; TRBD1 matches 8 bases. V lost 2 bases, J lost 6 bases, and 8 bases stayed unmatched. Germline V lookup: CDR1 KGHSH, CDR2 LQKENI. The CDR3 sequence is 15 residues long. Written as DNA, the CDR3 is TGTGCCAGCTCACCATGGGCAGGGGGCAGCGCTGAAGCTTTCTTT. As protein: CASSPWAGGSAEAFF. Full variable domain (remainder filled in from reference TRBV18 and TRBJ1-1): NAGVMQNPRHLVRRRGQEARLRCSPMKGHSHVYWYRQLPEEGLKFMVYLQKENIIDESGMPKERFSAEFPKEGPSILRIQQVVRGDSAAYFCASSPWAGGSAEAFFGQGTRLTVV.

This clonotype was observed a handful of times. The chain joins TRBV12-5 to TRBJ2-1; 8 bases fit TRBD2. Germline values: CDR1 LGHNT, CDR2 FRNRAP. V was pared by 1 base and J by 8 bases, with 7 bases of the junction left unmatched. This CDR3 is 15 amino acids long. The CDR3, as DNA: TGTGCTAGTGGTTTGGCGGGGGGGATGATCGATGAGCAGTTCTTC. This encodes CASGLAGGMIDEQFF.

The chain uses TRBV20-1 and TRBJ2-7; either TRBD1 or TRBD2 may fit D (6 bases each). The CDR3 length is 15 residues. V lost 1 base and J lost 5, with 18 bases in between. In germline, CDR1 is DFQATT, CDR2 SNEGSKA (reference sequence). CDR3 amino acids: CSARGGKGGKNEQYF. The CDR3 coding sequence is TGCAGTGCTAGAGGTGGTAAGGGGGGTAAAAACGAGCAGTACTTC.

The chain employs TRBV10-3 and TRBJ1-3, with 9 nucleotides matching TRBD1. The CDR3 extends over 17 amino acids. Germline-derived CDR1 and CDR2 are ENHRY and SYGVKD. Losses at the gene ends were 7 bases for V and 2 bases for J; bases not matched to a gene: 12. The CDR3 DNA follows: TGTGCCATCAAGTCCGCCGGGACAGGGCGAACTGGAAACACCATATATTTT. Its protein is CAIKSAGTGRTGNTIYF.

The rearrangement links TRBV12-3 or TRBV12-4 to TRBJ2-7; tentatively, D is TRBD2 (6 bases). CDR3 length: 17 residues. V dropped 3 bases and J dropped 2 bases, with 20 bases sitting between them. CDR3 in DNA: TGTGCCAGCAGTTTCTCGGGAGATTGGGCAGGAGCCTACGAGCAGTACTTC. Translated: CASSFSGDWAGAYEQYF.

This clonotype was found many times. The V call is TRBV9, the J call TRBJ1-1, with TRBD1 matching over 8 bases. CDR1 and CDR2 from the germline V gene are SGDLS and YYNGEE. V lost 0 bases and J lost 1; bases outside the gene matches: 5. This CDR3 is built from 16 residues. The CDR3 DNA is TGTGCCAGCAGCGTAGGGGGGACAGGAACGAACACTGAAGCTTTCTTT. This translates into CASSVGGTGTNTEAFF.

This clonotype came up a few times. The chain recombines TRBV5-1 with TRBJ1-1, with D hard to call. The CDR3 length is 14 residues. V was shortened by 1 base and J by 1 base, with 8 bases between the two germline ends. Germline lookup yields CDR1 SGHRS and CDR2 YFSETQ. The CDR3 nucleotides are TGCGCCAGCAGCTTGCCAGGTCCGAACACTGAAGCTTTCTTT. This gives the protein CASSLPGPNTEAFF. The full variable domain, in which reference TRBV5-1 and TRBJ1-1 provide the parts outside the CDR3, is KAGVTQTPRYLIKTRGQQVTLSCSPISGHRSVSWYQQTPGQGLQFLFEYFSETQRNKGNFPGRFSGRQFSNSRSEMNVSTLELGDSALYLCASSLPGPNTEAFFGQGTRLTVV.

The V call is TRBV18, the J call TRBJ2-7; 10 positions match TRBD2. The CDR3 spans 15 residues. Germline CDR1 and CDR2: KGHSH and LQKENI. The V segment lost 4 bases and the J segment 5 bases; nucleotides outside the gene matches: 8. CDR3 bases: TGTGCCAGCTCACGTTTAGCGGGAGGAGGTGACGAGCAGTACTTC. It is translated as CASSRLAGGGDEQYF.